Listed below are T cell receptor beta chains from one sample, sequenced in a study of CD8 T cells in Susac syndrome. TCRdb called the immunoSEQ multiplex PCR reads again in MiXCR, with one record for every CDR3 protein. This table holds about 120,000 distinct CDR3 sequences, about 95% found once. The specimen sequenced was CD4+ T cells from PBMCs. The receptors derive from a human donor in good health. The conserved cysteine and the conserved F or W are not part of the CDR3 here.

cdr3_length	v_call	j_call	cdr3_aa
16	TRBV5-4	TRBJ2-1	ASSLLSSGGSSYNEQF
11	TRBV7-9	TRBJ2-3	ASSQGEGDTQY
11	TRBV7-2	TRBJ1-2	ASRAGAIYGYT
13	TRBV6-1	TRBJ1-2	ASFGIWDALYGYT
11	TRBV7-9	TRBJ1-1	ASSRRTGMGAF
11	TRBV19	TRBJ2-1	ASSGALDNEQF
15	TRBV3-1	TRBJ2-2	ASSRNTRSPNTGELF
11	TRBV4-2	TRBJ2-7	ASSQDWSEEQY
14	TRBV7-6	TRBJ2-3	ASSSNPLAVTDTQY
10	TRBV30	TRBJ1-4	AWSLSPEKLF
10	TRBV7-9	TRBJ2-5	ASSVTRETQY
12	TRBV18	TRBJ1-5	ASSPGGVGQPQH
14	TRBV11-2	TRBJ2-7	ASSPSPGAGDYEQY
14	TRBV18	TRBJ2-7	ASSPLFTAGDTEQY
13	TRBV3-1	TRBJ2-1	ASSQDTNSGRGQF
13	TRBV4-3	TRBJ2-1	ASSRGTSGLNEQF
11	TRBV19	TRBJ2-1	ATQGFGAGEQF
13	TRBV7-2	TRBJ1-5	ASSLEGGSNQPQH
12	TRBV20-1	TRBJ2-7	SAGSGRVAYEQY
14	TRBV7-2	TRBJ2-5	ASSDQPGRLLETQY
13	TRBV7-2	TRBJ2-7	ASSLTSGSSYEQY
10	TRBV20-1	TRBJ2-5	SVSRPQETQY
13	TRBV6-5	TRBJ1-2	ASSYEGGLGYGYT
11	TRBV30	TRBJ1-1	AWSVLEITEAF
11	TRBV5-1	TRBJ1-1	ASRETGNTEAF
9	TRBV7-3	TRBJ1-1	ASSLIQEAF
13	TRBV19	TRBJ2-1	ASSIVQGATDEQF